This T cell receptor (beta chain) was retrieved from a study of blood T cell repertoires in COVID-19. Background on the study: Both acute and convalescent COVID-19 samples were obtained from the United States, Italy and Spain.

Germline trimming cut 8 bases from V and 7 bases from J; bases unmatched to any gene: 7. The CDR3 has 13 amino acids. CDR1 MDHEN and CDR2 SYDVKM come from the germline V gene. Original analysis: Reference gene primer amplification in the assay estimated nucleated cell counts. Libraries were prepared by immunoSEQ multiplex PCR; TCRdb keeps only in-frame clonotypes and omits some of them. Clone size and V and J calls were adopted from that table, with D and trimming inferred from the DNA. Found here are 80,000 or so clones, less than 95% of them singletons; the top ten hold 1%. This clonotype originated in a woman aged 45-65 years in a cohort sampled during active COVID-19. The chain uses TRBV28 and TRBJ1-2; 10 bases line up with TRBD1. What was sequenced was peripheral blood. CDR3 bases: TGTGCCAGCCAAACCGGGACAGGGGTTGGCTACACCTTC. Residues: CASQTGTGVGYTF.